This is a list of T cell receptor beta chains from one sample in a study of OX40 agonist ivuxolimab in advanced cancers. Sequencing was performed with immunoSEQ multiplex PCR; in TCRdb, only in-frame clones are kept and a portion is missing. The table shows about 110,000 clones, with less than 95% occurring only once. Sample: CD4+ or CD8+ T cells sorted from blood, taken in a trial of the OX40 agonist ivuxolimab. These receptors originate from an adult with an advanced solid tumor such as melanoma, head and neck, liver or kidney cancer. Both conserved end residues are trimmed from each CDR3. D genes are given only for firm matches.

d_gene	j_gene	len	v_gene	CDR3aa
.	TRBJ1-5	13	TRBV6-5	ASSSLGASNQPQH
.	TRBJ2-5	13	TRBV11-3	ASSLSLQRGQTQY
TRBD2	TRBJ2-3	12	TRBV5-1	ASSSGLGPDTQY
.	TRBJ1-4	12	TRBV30	AWSVRGGNEKLF
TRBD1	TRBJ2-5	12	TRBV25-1	ASSEWTGTETQY
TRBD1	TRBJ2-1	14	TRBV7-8	ASSYPGQGSYNEQF
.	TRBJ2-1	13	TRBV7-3	ASSFSGSVPNEQF
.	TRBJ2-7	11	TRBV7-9	ASSFGLAHEQY
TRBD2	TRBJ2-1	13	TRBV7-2	ASSLVSGRNNEQF
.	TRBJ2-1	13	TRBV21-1	ASSITSGFYNEQF
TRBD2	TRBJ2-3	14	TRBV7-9	ASSFLAGGGADTQY
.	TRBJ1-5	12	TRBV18	ASSPDSGNQPQH
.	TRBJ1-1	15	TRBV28	ASSFNVLAPGNTEAF
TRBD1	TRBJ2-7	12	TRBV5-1	ASRTGTGSDEQY
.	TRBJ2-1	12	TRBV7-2	ASSYLAENNEQF
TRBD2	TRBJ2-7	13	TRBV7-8	ASSPGGVPSYEQY
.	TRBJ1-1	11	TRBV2	ASSEWWVREAF
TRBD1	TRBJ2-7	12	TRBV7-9	ASSSSGGAYEQY
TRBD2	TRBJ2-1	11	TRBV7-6	ASSQTSGGEQF
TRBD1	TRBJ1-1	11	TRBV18	ASSPRQGQSAF
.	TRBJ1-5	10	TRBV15	ATSRDNQPQH
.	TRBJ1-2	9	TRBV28	ASSFAYGYT
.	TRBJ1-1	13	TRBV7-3	ASSLTKQGSTEAF
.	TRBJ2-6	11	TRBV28	ASIGTGANVLT
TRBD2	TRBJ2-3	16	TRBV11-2	ASSLERLAGFSTDTQY
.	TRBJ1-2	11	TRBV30	AWSLDSNYGYT
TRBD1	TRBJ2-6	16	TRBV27	ASSVHGQGESGANVLT
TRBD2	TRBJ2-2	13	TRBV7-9	ASSFGGSGTGELF
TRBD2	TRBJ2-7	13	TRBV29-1	SVVRLAGVSYEQY
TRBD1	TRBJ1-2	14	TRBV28	ASSSEDRVELYGYT
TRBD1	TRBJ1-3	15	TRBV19	ASSKDRRQNSGNTIY
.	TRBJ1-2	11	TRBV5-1	ASSFDEGGGYT
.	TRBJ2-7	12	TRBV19	ASSTGTRTYEQY
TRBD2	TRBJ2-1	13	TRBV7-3	ASSIIAGGHNEQF
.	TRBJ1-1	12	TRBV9	ASSVVSGLTEAF
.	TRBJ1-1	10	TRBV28	ASRSGGIEAF
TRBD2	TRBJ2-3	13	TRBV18	ASSPGLGTTDTQY